This is a list of T cell receptor beta chains from one sample in a study of blood T cell repertoires in COVID-19. The data were produced by immunoSEQ multiplex PCR, yet TCRdb's version contains in-frame clones alone and is incomplete. This table holds approximately 170,000 clones, roughly 70% found once. Sequenced: peripheral blood. Receptors originate from an elderly woman with acute or convalescent COVID-19. The CDR3 runs from the conserved cysteine through the conserved F or W. The order of the fields is J gene, clone size, D gene, V gene, CDR3 DNA, CDR3 protein. D genes are given only for firm matches. The size entry is marked missing in some rows and otherwise reads once, few, many or a size class.

TRBJ1-4 | - | TRBD1 | TRBV10-2 | TGCGCCAGCAGTGAGCCCGGACAGGGTAACGAAAAACTGTTTTTT | CASSEPGQGNEKLFF
TRBJ2-7 | - | - | TRBV28 | TGTGCCAGCAGGACAGAAGCCTACGAGCAGTACTTC | CASRTEAYEQYF
TRBJ1-3 | - | - | TRBV6-5 | TGTGCCAGCACCGAGGGCGCGACTGGAAACACCATATATTTT | CASTEGATGNTIYF
TRBJ1-4 | - | TRBD1 | TRBV5-6 | TGTGCCAGCAGCGGATCACAGGGGGCATCTGAAAAACTGTTTTTT | CASSGSQGASEKLFF
TRBJ2-6 | - | - | TRBV11-2 | TGTGCCAGCAGCCACCCTATCAGGAAGAGCTCTGGGGCCAACGTCCTGACTTTC | CASSHPIRKSSGANVLTF
TRBJ1-2 | - | - | TRBV5-1 | TGCGCCAGCAGCTTCAGGGAGGGATCGGGAGGAGGCTACACCTTC | CASSFREGSGGGYTF
TRBJ2-1 | - | - | TRBV18 | TGTGCCAGCTCGCTCCAACCCTTTTCTAGCGCCCTGGCCTACAATGAGCAGTTCTTC | CASSLQPFSSALAYNEQFF
TRBJ1-2 | - | TRBD1 | TRBV28 | TGTGCCAGCAGTTGGACAGGGGGTGGCTACACCTTC | CASSWTGGGYTF
TRBJ2-2 | many | TRBD1 | TRBV28 | TGTGCCAGCAGTCAGCGGACAGGGTACACCGGGGAGCTGTTTTTT | CASSQRTGYTGELFF
TRBJ2-1 | - | - | TRBV28 | TGTGCCAGCAGTTTGGACAGCAATGAGCAGTTCTTC | CASSLDSNEQFF
TRBJ1-5 | - | - | TRBV7-8 | TGTGCCAGCAGCTTAGCGGGCAGGGCGCTCAATCAGCCCCAGCATTTT | CASSLAGRALNQPQHF
TRBJ1-6 | - | - | TRBV27 | TGTGCCAGCAGTCCCCTCGTATACAGGGCCCCACCACCCCTCCACTTT | CASSPLVYRAPPPLHF
TRBJ2-1 | - | - | TRBV14 | TGTGCCAGCAGCCAAGTCCGGGGAGAGTCCACAAATGAGCAGTTCTTC | CASSQVRGESTNEQFF
TRBJ2-3 | - | TRBD2 | TRBV6-4 | TGTGCCAGCAGTCCCCTAGCGGGAGGGCCCACAGATACGCAGTATTTT | CASSPLAGGPTDTQYF
TRBJ2-5 | - | TRBD1 | TRBV7-3 | TGTGCCAGCAGCGCCCCAGACAGGGGACTGTACCAAGAGACCCAGTACTTC | CASSAPDRGLYQETQYF
TRBJ1-4 | - | - | TRBV27 | TGTGCCAGCAGTCCATGGGCGGACTCTCGGGGAGAAAAACTGTTTTTT | CASSPWADSRGEKLFF
TRBJ2-5 | - | TRBD1 | TRBV2 | TGTGCCAGCAACAGGGGGCAAGAGACCCAGTACTTC | CASNRGQETQYF
TRBJ1-1 | - | - | TRBV6-2/TRBV6-3 | TGTGCCAGCAGTAGACAGGTGTCTGAAGCTTTCTTT | CASSRQVSEAFF
TRBJ2-1 | - | TRBD2 | TRBV19 | TGTGCCAGTAATAAGGCGGGAGGGGGCAATGAGCAGTTCTTC | CASNKAGGGNEQFF
TRBJ2-3 | few | - | TRBV28 | TGTGCCAGCAGTTTACGGTCATCCCCCGCAGATACGCAGTATTTT | CASSLRSSPADTQYF
TRBJ2-5 | - | TRBD2 | TRBV4-1 | TGCGCCAGCAGCCTAACGATGGGGTCTAGCGGGGGACAAGAGACCCAGTACTTC | CASSLTMGSSGGQETQYF
TRBJ2-7 | - | TRBD1 | TRBV4-2 | TGTGCCAGCAGCCGAGACCCGGGACAGGGCTCCTACGAGCAGTACTTC | CASSRDPGQGSYEQYF
TRBJ2-1 | few | TRBD2 | TRBV7-2 | TGTGCCAGCAGACGTTCCGGGACTAGCGGGAGGGCGTCCAATGAGCAGTTCTTC | CASRRSGTSGRASNEQFF